This TCR beta chain was obtained from a study of T-cell memory formation after mild COVID-19. The CDR3 covers 17 residues. Trimming cost V 3 bases and J 9 bases, with 21 bases left between them. Per germline, CDR1 MGHDK and CDR2 SYGVNS. Study-level results: CD4/CD8 balance characterized clones contracting day 15 to 85, and CD4+ skew characterized later expanders.

As concerns this clonotype: What it binds is unknown.

TCRdb analysed the 5' RACE reads with MiXCR anew, one entry per CDR3 protein. This sample has about 90,000 distinct CDR3 sequences, with less than 15% found just once. The clonotype was recovered from a man between 18 and 29 years old who had mild COVID-19 (a few samples of this study predate the infection). Cell type and time point are not known. The gene calls are TRBV25-1 and TRBJ1-6; the D gene is possibly TRBD1 (6 bases). Source material: PBMCs or a T cell subset sorted from them (not recorded which). CDR3 amino acids: CASSDFSGGLLGSPLHF. The CDR3 nucleotides are TGTGCCAGCAGTGATTTTAGCGGGGGGCTCTTGGGTTCACCCCTCCACTTT.